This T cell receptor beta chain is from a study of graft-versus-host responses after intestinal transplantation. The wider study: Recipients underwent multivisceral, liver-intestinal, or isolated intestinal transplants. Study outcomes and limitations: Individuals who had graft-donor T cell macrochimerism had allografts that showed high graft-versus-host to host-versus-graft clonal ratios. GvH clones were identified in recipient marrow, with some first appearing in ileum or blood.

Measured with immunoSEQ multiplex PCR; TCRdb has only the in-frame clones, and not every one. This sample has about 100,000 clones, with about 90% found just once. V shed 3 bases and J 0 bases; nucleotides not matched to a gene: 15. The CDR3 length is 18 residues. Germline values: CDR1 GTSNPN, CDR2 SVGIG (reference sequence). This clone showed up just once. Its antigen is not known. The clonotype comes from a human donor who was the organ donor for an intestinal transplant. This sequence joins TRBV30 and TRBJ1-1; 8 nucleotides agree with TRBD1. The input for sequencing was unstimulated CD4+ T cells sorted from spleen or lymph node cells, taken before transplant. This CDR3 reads CAWRGRGVGQGLNTEAFF. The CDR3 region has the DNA TGTGCCTGGAGGGGGAGAGGCGTCGGACAGGGCCTGAACACTGAAGCTTTCTTT.